Listed below are T cell receptor beta chains from one sample, sequenced in a study of post-analysis software for immune sequencing data. TCRdb re-called the PCR reads through MiXCR, storing one row per CDR3 protein. This repertoire shows roughly 540,000 distinct CDR3 sequences, approximately 34% found once; its top ten account for less than 6%. The sample consisted of blood. The receptors originated from a girl aged 2-17 years with multiple sclerosis. The CDR3 runs from the conserved cysteine through the conserved F or W. Fields, in order: V gene, clone size, J gene, D gene, CDR3 protein, CDR3 DNA. The D gene is left open where the match is weak. Rows may omit the clone size; those that give it use once, few, many or a size class.

V: TRBV6-1
size: -
J: TRBJ1-2
D: TRBD1
CDR3: CASSPLDRGITNYGYTF
DNA: TGTGCCAGCAGCCCCCTGGACAGGGGAATTACCAACTATGGCTACACCTTC

V: TRBV10-3
size: -
J: TRBJ1-1
D: -
CDR3: CAISEMGGKREAFF
DNA: TGTGCCATCAGTGAGATGGGAGGGAAGAGGGAAGCTTTCTTT

V: TRBV10-3
size: few
J: TRBJ2-1
D: TRBD1
CDR3: CAISAPGQGINEQFF
DNA: TGTGCCATCAGTGCACCGGGACAGGGTATCAATGAGCAGTTCTTC

V: TRBV7-9
size: -
J: TRBJ2-1
D: TRBD1
CDR3: CASIMTGSNEQFF
DNA: TGTGCCAGCATCATGACAGGGTCCAATGAGCAGTTCTTC

V: TRBV11-2
size: once
J: TRBJ2-3
D: -
CDR3: CASSLVGLFTDTQYF
DNA: TGTGCCAGCAGCTTAGTGGGACTCTTCACAGATACGCAGTATTTT

V: TRBV12-3/TRBV12-4
size: -
J: TRBJ1-2
D: -
CDR3: CASSQIRANYGYTF
DNA: TGTGCCAGCAGCCAGATCAGGGCTAACTATGGCTACACCTTC

V: TRBV7-9
size: once
J: TRBJ2-3
D: TRBD2
CDR3: CASSSGLAGRRRTDTLYF
DNA: TGTGCCAGCAGCTCAGGACTAGCGGGGCGACGCCGCACAGATACGCTGTATTTT

V: TRBV5-5
size: -
J: TRBJ2-2
D: TRBD1
CDR3: CASSLITQGITGELFF
DNA: TGTGCCAGCAGCTTGATCACACAGGGGATCACCGGGGAGCTGTTTTTT

V: TRBV5-5
size: few
J: TRBJ1-2
D: -
CDR3: CASSLGSWGRNYGYTF
DNA: TGTGCCAGCAGCTTGGGGTCGTGGGGGCGCAACTATGGCTACACCTTC

V: TRBV27
size: few
J: TRBJ1-6
D: -
CDR3: CASSLRGNNSPLHF
DNA: TGTGCCAGCAGTTTAAGGGGAAATAATTCACCCCTCCACTTT

V: TRBV6-1
size: many
J: TRBJ2-7
D: -
CDR3: CASSDIYEQYF
DNA: TGTGCCAGCAGTGATATTTACGAGCAGTACTTC

V: TRBV6-6
size: few
J: TRBJ2-1
D: -
CDR3: CASSYRGSPYNEQFF
DNA: TGTGCCAGCAGTTATAGGGGGAGCCCCTACAATGAGCAGTTCTTC

V: TRBV12-3/TRBV12-4
size: few
J: TRBJ2-4
D: TRBD1
CDR3: CASSPGQGRQYF
DNA: TGTGCCAGCAGTCCGGGACAGGGCCGGCAGTACTTC

V: TRBV5-1
size: few
J: TRBJ2-6
D: -
CDR3: CASSLAAPGANVLTF
DNA: TGCGCCAGCAGCTTGGCAGCCCCTGGGGCCAACGTCCTGACTTTC

V: TRBV5-1
size: few
J: TRBJ1-4
D: -
CDR3: CASSLSGGGEKLFF
DNA: TGCGCCAGCAGCTTATCCGGGGGAGGAGAAAAACTGTTTTTT

V: TRBV12-3/TRBV12-4
size: -
J: TRBJ1-2
D: TRBD1
CDR3: CASSLTTGINYGYTF
DNA: TGTGCCAGCAGTTTAACGACAGGGATTAACTATGGCTACACCTTC

V: TRBV6-5
size: -
J: TRBJ2-2
D: -
CDR3: CASRAIGQFTGELFF
DNA: TGTGCCAGCAGAGCAATCGGACAGTTCACCGGGGAGCTGTTTTTT

V: TRBV5-1
size: few
J: TRBJ1-1
D: TRBD1
CDR3: CASSPGDRVSTEAFF
DNA: TGCGCCAGCAGCCCGGGGGACAGGGTAAGCACTGAAGCTTTCTTT

V: TRBV7-9
size: -
J: TRBJ1-5
D: TRBD1
CDR3: CASSLEQHGDRGDQPQHF
DNA: TGTGCCAGCAGCTTAGAACAGCATGGGGACAGGGGAGATCAGCCCCAGCATTTT

V: TRBV5-5
size: -
J: TRBJ2-3
D: -
CDR3: CASRAKDGDTDTQYF
DNA: TGTGCCAGCAGAGCCAAGGACGGGGACACAGATACGCAGTATTTT

V: TRBV9
size: -
J: TRBJ2-3
D: TRBD2
CDR3: CASSVAGHSGVTDTQYF
DNA: TGTGCCAGCAGCGTAGCAGGCCATAGCGGGGTAACAGATACGCAGTATTTT

V: TRBV9
size: many
J: TRBJ2-3
D: -
CDR3: CASSVADTQYF
DNA: TGTGCCAGCAGCGTTGCTGATACGCAGTATTTT

V: TRBV3-1
size: -
J: TRBJ2-1
D: TRBD2
CDR3: CASSQAGGIPSYNEQFF
DNA: TGTGCCAGCAGCCAAGCGGGGGGGATACCCTCCTACAATGAGCAGTTCTTC

V: TRBV6-2/TRBV6-3
size: few
J: TRBJ2-1
D: -
CDR3: CASSQRRDNEQFF
DNA: TGTGCCAGCAGCCAAAGGCGGGACAATGAGCAGTTCTTC

V: TRBV28
size: -
J: TRBJ1-2
D: -
CDR3: CASRWVVVYGYTF
DNA: TGTGCCAGCAGGTGGGTAGTTGTGTATGGCTACACCTTC

V: TRBV7-6
size: -
J: TRBJ2-7
D: TRBD1
CDR3: CASSRGTGGSYEQYF
DNA: TGTGCCAGCAGCCGAGGGACAGGGGGAAGCTACGAGCAGTACTTC

V: TRBV3-1
size: few
J: TRBJ1-2
D: -
CDR3: CASSPIDRSAIGYTF
DNA: TGTGCCAGCAGCCCGATCGACAGGTCCGCGATTGGCTACACCTTC

V: TRBV29-1
size: -
J: TRBJ1-2
D: -
CDR3: CSVEDRRDYTF
DNA: TGCAGCGTTGAAGATCGCAGAGACTACACCTTC

V: TRBV6-5
size: few
J: TRBJ2-3
D: TRBD2
CDR3: CASNLAGGRADTQYF
DNA: TGTGCCAGCAACCTAGCGGGGGGGAGGGCAGATACGCAGTATTTT

V: TRBV10-3
size: few
J: TRBJ1-5
D: -
CDR3: CAISTDPSNQPQHF
DNA: TGTGCCATCAGTACAGACCCTAGCAATCAGCCCCAGCATTTT

V: TRBV10-1
size: -
J: TRBJ2-5
D: -
CDR3: CASSESDTETQYF
DNA: TGCGCCAGCAGTGAGTCGGACACGGAGACCCAGTACTTC

V: TRBV4-1
size: -
J: TRBJ1-1
D: TRBD1
CDR3: CTSSRLEGANTEAFF
DNA: TGCACCAGCAGCCGTCTCGAGGGGGCGAACACTGAAGCTTTCTTT

V: TRBV5-1
size: few
J: TRBJ1-4
D: -
CDR3: CASSLGRLAYEKLFF
DNA: TGCGCCAGCAGCTTGGGACGGTTAGCCTATGAAAAACTGTTTTTT

V: TRBV3-1
size: -
J: TRBJ2-3
D: TRBD2
CDR3: CASSHRTSGADTQYF
DNA: TGTGCCAGCAGCCACCGGACTAGCGGGGCGGATACGCAGTATTTT

V: TRBV5-1
size: -
J: TRBJ1-1
D: -
CDR3: CASSLSQGTLSTEAFF
DNA: TGCGCCAGCAGCCTTTCACAAGGGACCTTGAGCACTGAAGCTTTCTTT

V: TRBV12-3/TRBV12-4
size: few
J: TRBJ1-5
D: TRBD1
CDR3: CASSLSTGAGQPQHF
DNA: TGTGCCAGCAGTTTGTCGACAGGGGCCGGTCAGCCCCAGCATTTT

V: TRBV7-9
size: -
J: TRBJ1-1
D: TRBD1
CDR3: CASSGDRVLNTEAFF
DNA: TGTGCCAGCAGCGGTGACAGGGTGCTGAACACTGAAGCTTTCTTT

V: TRBV4-1
size: many
J: TRBJ2-6
D: -
CDR3: CASSQAGDSGANVLTF
DNA: TGCGCCAGCAGCCAAGCGGGGGACTCTGGGGCCAACGTCCTGACTTTC

V: TRBV3-1
size: few
J: TRBJ2-7
D: TRBD1
CDR3: CASSQTDRGGEQYF
DNA: TGTGCCAGCAGCCAAACCGACAGGGGCGGCGAGCAGTACTTC

V: TRBV12-3/TRBV12-4
size: few
J: TRBJ2-5
D: TRBD1
CDR3: CASRGTGTYQETQYF
DNA: TGTGCCAGCAGAGGGACAGGGACGTACCAAGAGACCCAGTACTTC

V: TRBV5-5
size: -
J: TRBJ2-7
D: -
CDR3: CASSLAGTHYEQYF
DNA: TGTGCCAGCAGCTTGGCGGGGACTCACTACGAGCAGTACTTC

V: TRBV14
size: -
J: TRBJ2-1
D: -
CDR3: CASSRKRQGPIVGNEQFF
DNA: TGTGCCAGCAGCCGAAAGCGTCAGGGGCCCATAGTTGGCAATGAGCAGTTCTTC

V: TRBV6-6
size: few
J: TRBJ2-5
D: TRBD1
CDR3: CASTQSDRAWETQYF
DNA: TGTGCCAGCACCCAATCGGACAGGGCATGGGAGACCCAGTACTTC

V: TRBV12-3/TRBV12-4
size: -
J: TRBJ2-7
D: -
CDR3: CASSPRVNYEQYF
DNA: TGTGCCAGCAGTCCCCGAGTCAACTACGAGCAGTACTTC

V: TRBV3-1
size: -
J: TRBJ1-4
D: -
CDR3: CASSQSTGEKLFF
DNA: TGTGCCAGCAGCCAATCGACCGGGGAAAAACTGTTTTTT

V: TRBV18
size: many
J: TRBJ2-4
D: -
CDR3: CASSPGQIQYF
DNA: TGTGCCAGCTCACCCGGACAGATTCAGTACTTC

V: TRBV7-6
size: -
J: TRBJ2-1
D: -
CDR3: CASSLGENEQFF
DNA: TGTGCCAGCAGCTTAGGAGAGAATGAGCAGTTCTTC

V: TRBV6-1
size: few
J: TRBJ2-7
D: TRBD1
CDR3: CASRFAGGGEQYF
DNA: TGTGCCTCCCGTTTTGCAGGGGGCGGCGAGCAGTACTTC

V: TRBV6-5
size: -
J: TRBJ1-1
D: -
CDR3: CASSYNRHTEAFF
DNA: TGTGCCAGCAGTTACAATCGACACACTGAAGCTTTCTTT

V: TRBV3-1
size: -
J: TRBJ2-1
D: -
CDR3: CASSRSAERVIGNEQFF
DNA: TGTGCCAGCAGCCGATCAGCGGAACGGGTAATTGGCAATGAGCAGTTCTTC